This entry lists 5 T cell receptor beta chains sequenced from one sample in a study of blood T cell repertoires in COVID-19. Profiled with immunoSEQ multiplex PCR; TCRdb holds only in-frame clones, not every one. The sample lists roughly 120,000 clones, about 90% seen once, with 0.88% in the top ten. Sequenced: peripheral blood. These receptors were obtained from a woman aged 45-65 years with active or convalescent COVID-19.

The V gene is TRBV2, the J gene TRBJ2-2; D ambiguous. Germline CDR1 SNHLY, CDR2 FYNNEI. The CDR3 covers 12 residues. The V end was cut by 8 bases, the J end by 1 base, with 5 bases between. The CDR3 sequence: CASGRNTGELFF. CDR3 nucleotides: TGTGCCAGCGGGCGGAACACCGGGGAGCTGTTTTTT.

The chain is built from TRBV12-3 or TRBV12-4 and TRBJ2-7, with D maybe TRBD2 (5 bases). Trimming shortened V by 4 bases and J by 5 bases, and 9 bases separated the two germline ends. The CDR3 extends over 12 amino acids. The CDR3: CASSWTLDEQYF. CDR3 nucleotide sequence: TGTGCCAGCAGTTGGACTTTAGACGAGCAGTACTTC.

The gene calls are TRBV9 and TRBJ2-3; 8 bases match TRBD2. The CDR3 spans 17 residues. V shed 3 bases, J shed 5 bases, and the junction held 14 bases outside the gene matches. Germline lookup yields CDR1 SGDLS and CDR2 YYNGEE. The CDR3 DNA sequence: TGTGCCAGCAGCGCCCCTGGTAGAAGCGGGAGAGGAGATACGCAGTATTTT. This sequence encodes CASSAPGRSGRGDTQYF.

The chain combines TRBV5-1 with TRBJ2-1, with TRBD1 matching 8 bases. The CDR3 extends over 14 amino acids. The J segment lost 8 bases and the V segment lost 4 bases, leaving 8 bases of the junction unmatched. CDR1 and CDR2 (germline): SGHRS, YFSETQ. CDR3 nucleotides: TGCGCCAGCAGCCCCGGACAGGGTGGGGATGAGCAGTTCTTC. Amino acid sequence: CASSPGQGGDEQFF.

The chain employs TRBV6-1 and TRBJ1-1; D gene ambiguous. The CDR3 length is 14 residues. Per the germline V gene, CDR1 is MNHNS and CDR2 is SASEGT. V lost 2 bases to trimming and J lost 0 bases, with 7 bases between them. The CDR3 sequence: CASSESGLNTEAFF. In nucleotides, the CDR3 is TGTGCCAGCAGTGAATCAGGCCTGAACACTGAAGCTTTCTTT.